This is a list of T cell receptor beta chains from one sample in a study of T cells in Graves' hyperthyroidism and ophthalmopathy. TCRdb redid the calling of the multiplex PCR reads with MiXCR, one entry per CDR3 protein. The data contain hundreds of thousands of distinct CDR3 sequences, roughly a third of them seen just once; the ten biggest clones take up around a third. Material for sequencing was blood. These receptors came from a woman between 40 and 55 years old with Graves' hyperthyroidism. The CDR3 runs from the conserved cysteine through the conserved F or W. D genes are given only for firm matches. Some rows have no size entry. The others give once, few or many, or a class for an expanded clone.

14	many	TRBJ1-6	-	TRBV12-3/TRBV12-4	CASRIQGDNSPLHF	TGTGCCAGCAGGATCCAGGGCGATAATTCACCCCTCCACTTT
18	-	TRBJ2-7	-	TRBV14	CASSQVILGVSQTNEQYF	TGTGCCAGCAGCCAAGTTATTCTTGGGGTCTCACAGACGAACGAGCAGTACTTC
15	few	TRBJ2-7	TRBD2	TRBV5-6	CASSPPSGGSYEQYF	TGTGCCAGCAGCCCCCCGAGTGGCGGGAGTTACGAGCAGTACTTC
13	many	TRBJ2-2	-	TRBV25-1	CASRTDETGELFF	TGTGCCAGCAGGACGGACGAAACCGGGGAGCTGTTTTTT
15	-	TRBJ1-1	-	TRBV9	CASRKGGLGNTEAFF	TGTGCCAGCAGAAAAGGGGGGCTTGGAAACACTGAAGCTTTCTTT
8	few	TRBJ1-1	-	TRBV30	CAWDEAFF	TGTGCCTGGGATGAAGCTTTCTTT
13	few	TRBJ1-2	-	TRBV6-5	CASSYPRLHGYTF	TGTGCCAGCAGTTACCCAAGGCTTCATGGCTACACCTTC
15	-	TRBJ2-7	TRBD2	TRBV5-4	CASSLDLAGPYEQYF	TGTGCCAGCAGCTTGGATCTAGCGGGCCCGTACGAGCAGTACTTC
16	-	TRBJ2-2	-	TRBV7-9	CASSLWLGGTSGELFF	TGTGCCAGCAGCTTATGGCTGGGAGGAACGTCCGGGGAGCTGTTTTTT
16	-	TRBJ1-2	TRBD1	TRBV6-5	CASSYDREPFKDGYTF	TGTGCCAGCAGTTATGACAGGGAGCCCTTCAAGGATGGCTACACCTTC
17	few	TRBJ2-7	-	TRBV2	CASSNRFPTVKSYEQYF	TGTGCCAGCAGCAACCGATTCCCGACAGTAAAGTCCTACGAGCAGTACTTC
17	few	TRBJ2-7	-	TRBV7-2	CASSLDVRTLRTYEQYF	TGTGCCAGCAGCTTAGACGTCAGGACTTTAAGGACCTACGAGCAGTACTTC
14	many	TRBJ1-1	-	TRBV29-1	CSVLLGSANTEAFF	TGCAGCGTTTTGTTGGGGTCAGCGAACACTGAAGCTTTCTTT
12	-	TRBJ2-7	-	TRBV10-3	CAISEAKYEQYF	TGTGCCATCAGTGAGGCGAAGTACGAGCAGTACTTC
14	many	TRBJ1-5	TRBD1	TRBV19	CASSAGGGNQPQHF	TGCGCCAGCAGCGCAGGGGGTGGTAATCAGCCCCAGCATTTT
15	many	TRBJ2-2	-	TRBV10-3	CAISGAGGYTGELFF	TGTGCCATCAGTGGAGCAGGCGGTTACACCGGGGAGCTGTTTTTT
14	-	TRBJ2-1	-	TRBV29-1	CSVGQTVGGGEQFF	TGCAGCGTCGGACAGACGGTAGGGGGAGGTGAGCAGTTCTTC
16	-	TRBJ1-2	-	TRBV20-1	CSALGPGGLPNYGYTF	TGCAGTGCCCTGGGTCCCGGGGGACTTCCTAACTATGGCTACACCTTC
16	-	TRBJ2-5	TRBD1	TRBV24-1	CATSAGRTGVQETQYF	TGTGCCACCAGCGCAGGCCGGACAGGGGTGCAAGAGACCCAGTACTTC
17	-	TRBJ1-5	-	TRBV19	CASSIVLGRQGDQPQHF	TGTGCCAGTAGTATAGTCTTAGGCAGGCAGGGCGATCAGCCCCAGCATTTT
15	many	TRBJ2-7	-	TRBV29-1	CSVEGGVRGSYEQYF	TGCAGCGTTGAGGGGGGGGTCAGGGGGTCCTACGAGCAGTACTTC
15	many	TRBJ1-2	-	TRBV29-1	CSVVWKVGAEYGYTF	TGCAGCGTTGTGTGGAAGGTGGGGGCGGAATATGGCTACACCTTC
17	-	TRBJ1-6	-	TRBV10-3	CAISFTHLSSYNSPLHF	TGTGCCATCAGTTTTACACATCTGAGCTCCTATAATTCACCCCTCCACTTT
11	-	TRBJ2-3	-	TRBV12-3/TRBV12-4	CASSWQDTQYF	TGTGCCAGCAGTTGGCAAGATACGCAGTATTTT
13	many	TRBJ1-2	-	TRBV9	CASSVEAGNGYTF	TGTGCCAGCAGCGTAGAGGCAGGGAATGGCTACACCTTC
13	-	TRBJ1-4	-	TRBV19	CASSIHSGDKLFF	TGTGCCAGTAGTATACATAGCGGGGACAAACTGTTTTTT
15	few	TRBJ2-7	-	TRBV6-5	CASSPAPLGQWEQYF	TGTGCCAGCAGCCCGGCGCCCCTGGGGCAATGGGAGCAGTACTTC
12	many	TRBJ1-2	-	TRBV7-8	CASSLPNYGYTF	TGTGCCAGCAGCTTACCTAACTATGGCTACACCTTC
12	many	TRBJ1-1	-	TRBV10-2	CASNKGSRDAFF	TGCGCCAGCAATAAAGGATCCAGGGATGCTTTCTTT
15	-	TRBJ1-1	-	TRBV7-3	CASSPMGVPKAEAFF	TGTGCCAGCAGCCCCATGGGGGTGCCGAAGGCTGAAGCTTTCTTT
12	-	TRBJ1-2	-	TRBV12-3/TRBV12-4	CASSYLGYGYTF	TGTGCCAGCAGTTACTTAGGCTATGGCTACACCTTC
16	many	TRBJ1-5	TRBD1	TRBV19	CASSIGRTGVDQPQHF	TGTGCCAGTAGTATAGGAAGGACAGGGGTAGATCAGCCCCAGCATTTT
13	many	TRBJ2-5	TRBD1	TRBV20-1	CSADTGDQETQYF	TGCAGTGCTGACACAGGGGATCAAGAGACCCAGTACTTC